A single sample is the source of the 31 T cell receptor delta chains below, sequenced in a study of γδ T cells in repeated Plasmodium falciparum infection. Vgamma9/Vdelta2+ and Vdelta2-negative gammadelta T cells were flow-sorted from PBMC for bulk sequencing. TCRdb called clones from the multiplex PCR reads again using CATT. This sample carries roughly 90,000 delta-chain clones, 1.4% to 1.5% of them seen once, and the ten largest clones take around 8.1%. The sequenced material came from gamma-delta T cells from blood. The receptors were sampled from a pool of human donors (malaria-infected and uninfected, not separated).

This clone has at least ten counts. Other DNA sequences in this sample translate to the same CDR3. V and J are TRDV1 and TRDJ1; 9 nucleotides match TRDD3. Per the germline V gene, CDR1 is TSWWSYY and CDR2 is QGS. V gave up 4 bases and J gave up 0 bases; unmatched junction bases: 6. CDR3 length: 16 residues. The CDR3 loop reads CALGGPGGSHTDKLIF. The CDR3 DNA follows: TGTGCTCTTGGGGGCCCTGGGGGATCCCACACCGATAAACTCATCTTT.

This clone was detected only a few times. Since a far larger clone is one base different, this is likely a read error. The V gene is TRDV1, the J gene TRDJ1, with TRDD3 as a possible D gene (5 bases). The J gene was missing in TCRdb and was found by matching the end of the DNA to germline. The CDR3 runs 29 residues. V lost 2 bases, J lost 0 bases, and 52 bases lay in between. Germline CDR1 TSWWSYY, CDR2 QGS. The CDR3 region is CALGEGRNRLVSRMVEPPYLGPYTDKLIF. The CDR3 DNA reads as TGTGCTCTTGGGGAAGGTAGGAACAGACTCGTGTCCCGGATGGTTGAACCCCCTTACCTGGGCCCTTACACCGATAAACTCATCTTT.

A word on this clone: TCRdb attributes to this sequence the protein of a much larger clone, which differs from the DNA translation at residue 4; a read error is likely, and the protein displayed is translated from the DNA. V and J are TRDV2 and TRDJ2, with 10 bases lining up with TRDD3. No J gene is reported in TCRdb; it was inferred here by comparing the DNA with germline. Germline V gives CDR1 GEAIGNYY, CDR2 EKD. CDR3 length equals 14 residues. The J segment lost 8 bases and the V segment lost 5 bases, leaving 7 bases of the junction unmatched. In nucleotides, the CDR3 is TGTGCCTGTGGCGTACTGGGGGATCGGGCACAACTCTTCTTT. This gives the protein CACGVLGDRAQLFF.

This clone was seen repeatedly, ten times or more. The rearrangement links TRDV2 to TRDJ1; D may be TRDD3 (5 bases). The CDR3 contains 15 residues. V shed 3 bases and J shed 0 bases, with 13 bases lying between them. Germline lookup yields CDR1 GEAIGNYY and CDR2 EKD. CDR3 in amino acids: CACDVLGFHTDKLIF. DNA of the CDR3: TGTGCCTGTGACGTTCTGGGATTCCACACCGATAAACTCATCTTT.

In this sample, this clone turned up many times. J is TRDJ1 and V is TRAV29/DV5; 7 bases align to TRDD3. The CDR3 is made up of 18 amino acids. Per germline, CDR1 NSMFDY and CDR2 ISSIKDK. Trimming cost V 0 bases and J 0 bases; bases outside gene matches: 14. This chain's CDR3 is CAASVGALVLGYTDKLIF. CDR3 DNA sequence: TGTGCAGCAAGCGTTGGGGCCCTTGTACTGGGGTACACCGATAAACTCATCTTT.

The sample holds a few counts of this clone. The protein given by TCRdb reflects a much larger clone and differs at residue 13 from this DNA's translation, likely from a read error; the protein shown is the DNA's translation. The V gene is TRDV2, but the J gene lacks a call; the D call TRDD3 from the table was never checked on the DNA. Germline V gene lookup returns CDR1 GEAIGNYY and CDR2 EKD. CDR3 size: 15 residues. CDR3 nucleotides: TGTGCCTGTGATCCCTTACTGGGGGATACAGCACAACCCTTCTTT. The encoded protein is CACDPLLGDTAQPFF.

This clone was detected ten times or more. Other DNA sequences within the sample encode an identical CDR3. The chain is built from TRDV1 and TRDJ1; a possible D gene is TRDD3 (6 bases). The CDR3 has 19 amino acids. Germline values: CDR1 TSWWSYY, CDR2 QGS. The V end was cut by 1 base, the J end by 2 bases, with 23 bases between. CDR3 in amino acids: CALGEPFPLILGRTDKLIF. DNA for the CDR3: TGTGCTCTTGGGGAACCTTTTCCCCTCATACTGGGTCGGACCGATAAACTCATCTTT.

Comment on this clone: With a far larger clone one base away, a read error is the likely cause. This CDR3 is also generated by other DNA sequences in the sample. The J gene is TRDJ1, the V gene TRDV1; 13 bases are shared with TRDD3. The J gene was not available in TCRdb and was assigned here by matching the DNA to germline segments. Germline V gene sequence: CDR1 TSWWSYY, CDR2 QGS. The CDR3 is made up of 26 amino acids. After removal of 2 bases from V and 5 bases from J, the junction contained 35 bases not matched to a gene. The CDR3 reads CALGEICRSERGYWGIRVSYLDKLIF. The CDR3 bases are TGTGCTCTTGGGGAAATTTGTCGCTCCGAACGAGGGTACTGGGGGATACGCGTATCCTATTTAGATAAACTCATCTTT.

This clone was recorded a few times. This is likely an artifact of a read error, given a far larger clone one base away. In the same sample, other DNA sequences code for this CDR3. The genes are TRDV1 and TRDJ3, with 9 positions matching TRDD3. TCRdb records no J gene; here it was assigned by comparing the DNA to germline. There are 19 residues in the CDR3. CDR1 TSWWSYY and CDR2 QGS come from the germline V gene. V gave up 2 bases and J gave up 0 bases; unmatched junction bases: 5. CDR3 protein: CALGETGGLYSWDTRQMFF. The DNA of the CDR3 is TGTGCTCTTGGGGAAACTGGGGGACTCTACTCCTGGGACACCCGACAGATGTTTTTC.

Note on this clone: The protein held in TCRdb is that of a much larger clone and does not match this DNA's translation at residue 16, likely because of a read error; the protein shown is translated from the DNA. The J gene is TRDJ1, the V gene TRDV1; the D gene is possibly TRDD2 (6 bases). The J gene is not listed in TCRdb, so it was assigned here from a DNA match to germline. The CDR3 has 23 residues. CDR1 TSWWSYY and CDR2 QGS come from the germline V gene. Trimming took off 3 bases at V and 0 bases at J, with 35 bases between the two ends. The CDR3 loop reads CALGDGSDPTFRNPGGNTDKLIF. The CDR3 DNA reads TGTGCTCTTGGGGATGGGAGTGATCCTACATTCCGGAACCCCGGAGGGAACACCGATAAACTCATCTTT.

As to this clone: This sequence is one base from a far larger clone and is likely a read error. This CDR3 is also generated by other DNA sequences in the sample. The chain recombines TRDV1 with TRDJ1; the match to TRDD3 covers 11 bases. The germline V gene has CDR1 TSWWSYY and CDR2 QGS. V lost 1 base, J lost 2 bases, and 15 bases stayed unmatched. CDR3 size: 20 residues. CDR3 amino acids: CALGEPRGILGDNRTDKLIF. CDR3 in DNA: TGTGCTCTTGGGGAACCCCGTGGAATACTGGGGGATAATAGGACCGATAAACTCATCTTT.

Many counts were recorded for this clone. This chain links TRDV1 with TRDJ1; D could derive from TRDD2 or TRDD3 (5 bases each). No J segment appears in TCRdb, so it was assigned here by matching the sequence to germline. V shed 1 base and J shed 3 bases, with 30 bases lying between them. The CDR3 is made up of 21 amino acids. Germline V gene sequence: CDR1 TSWWSYY, CDR2 QGS. The CDR3 nucleotides are TGTGCTCTTGGGGAACGTAGGCACCCTACGAAGTTAGGGATGGGTCCCGATAAACTCATCTTT. Amino acids: CALGERRHPTKLGMGPDKLIF.

This clone turned up a few times. The TCRdb protein, from a much larger clone, departs from this DNA's translation at residue 9, likely by read error; the protein shown derives from the DNA. The gene calls are TRDV2 and TRDJ1; 11 bases match TRDD3. The J gene is absent in TCRdb and was assigned here via DNA matching to germline. Unmatched junction bases numbered 6, after V lost 2 bases and J lost 8 bases. The CDR3 totals 14 residues. Germline CDR1 and CDR2: GEAIGNYY and EKD. This chain's CDR3 is CACDKLGDMGKLIF. The CDR3 DNA follows: TGTGCCTGTGACAAACTGGGGGATATGGGAAAACTCATCTTT.

There are many counts of this clone. The protein given by TCRdb reflects a much larger clone and differs at residue 4 from this DNA's translation, likely from a read error; the protein shown is the DNA's translation. The chain carries TRDV2 and TRDJ1; D gene ambiguous. TCRdb lists no J gene, so it was determined here by aligning the DNA to germline. This CDR3 is 17 amino acids long. The V gene's germline CDR1 is GEAIGNYY and CDR2 EKD. The CDR3 sequence is CACGTAGVLRYTDKLIF. CDR3 DNA: TGTGCCTGTGGCACCGCCGGGGTTCTCCGGTACACCGATAAACTCATCTTT.

In this sample, this clone turned up a few times. A far larger clone is a single base away, which makes a read error likely. The sample carries other DNA sequences with the same CDR3. This rearrangement joins TRDV2 to TRDJ1; 13 nucleotides line up with TRDD3. Here the J gene came from matching the DNA to germline, since TCRdb omits it. There are 21 residues in the CDR3. Unmatched junction bases numbered 16, after V lost 1 base and J lost 0 bases. Germline V gene sequence: CDR1 GEAIGNYY, CDR2 EKD. The CDR3 DNA reads as TGTGCCTGTGACACGGCATACTGGGGGATACGCGATACCCCATACACCGATAAACTCATCTTT. The encoded protein is CACDTAYWGIRDTPYTDKLIF.

This clone turned up a few times. Possible read error: a much larger clone is one base away. Different DNA sequences within this sample yield the same CDR3. This chain joins TRDV1 and TRDJ1, with 11 positions matching TRDD3. Germline V CDR1 and CDR2: TSWWSYY, QGS. The V gene end was trimmed by 7 bases and the J gene end by 9 bases; junction bases not matched to a gene: 13. The CDR3 has 15 amino acids. DNA for the CDR3: TGTGCTCTTGTGGGGCCTGGGGGATACTGGGCAGAACTCATCTTT. Encoded protein: CALVGPGGYWAELIF.

This clone appeared a few times. A far more abundant clone sits one base away, making this likely a read error. Other DNA sequences in the same sample also yield this CDR3. The J segment was not called; the V segment is TRDV1; TRDD3, the table's D call, lacks a check against the DNA. This CDR3 is built from 18 residues. Looked up from germline, CDR1 is TSWWSYY and CDR2 is QGS. CDR3 sequence: CALGDLPLFYLYTDKLIF. In nucleotides, the CDR3 is TGTGCTCTTGGGGACCTACCCCTATTCTATTTGTACACCGATAAGCTCATCTTT.

This clone was seen ten or more times. TCRdb's protein, taken from a much larger clone, differs from this DNA's translation at residue 4, likely owing to a read error; the protein displayed comes from the DNA. V usage is TRDV1 and J usage is TRDJ1; 8 nucleotides align to TRDD2. Germline V gene lookup returns CDR1 TSWWSYY and CDR2 QGS. Losses at the gene ends were 8 bases for V and 7 bases for J; bases not matched to a gene: 18. CDR3 length: 16 residues. The CDR3 loop is CALRKLPTRMGSKLIF. The CDR3 nucleotides read TGTGCTCTTAGGAAACTTCCTACTAGGATGGGGAGTAAACTCATCTTT.

A note on this clone: This DNA translates differently at residue 3 from the TCRdb protein, which is that of a much larger clone; a read error is likely, and the protein shown is the DNA's own translation. This chain uses TRDV1 with TRDJ2; 9 nucleotides align to TRDD3. J lost 2 bases, V lost 10 bases, and 11 bases had no gene match. The CDR3 is 16 amino acids. Germline V lookup: CDR1 TSWWSYY, CDR2 QGS. CDR3 in DNA: TGTGCTCCCAAGACGGGTGGGGATACGTTGACAGCACAACTCTTCTTT. Its protein product is CAPKTGGDTLTAQLFF.

A note on this clone: Since a far larger clone is one base different, this is likely a read error. This specimen includes other DNA sequences encoding the same CDR3. This chain joins TRDV2 and TRDJ1; D gene ambiguous. TCRdb is silent on the J gene; assignment here came from matching the DNA to germline. V shed 0 bases and J shed 2 bases, with 9 bases lying between them. Germline CDR1 GEAIGNYY, CDR2 EKD. The CDR3 is 14 residues long. The CDR3 reads CACDTLGQTDKLIF. CDR3 bases: TGTGCCTGTGACACCCTTGGACAAACCGATAAACTCATCTTT.

On this clone: With only one base between it and a far larger clone, this is likely a read error. Within the sample, other DNA sequences also encode this same CDR3. No J gene was called, and the V gene is TRDV3; TRDD3 is taken as the D call from the table, unchecked against the DNA. CDR1 and CDR2 (germline): TVYSNPD, GDNSRS (reference sequence). The CDR3 consists of 17 residues. As DNA, the CDR3 is TGTGCCTCTACCTGGTCCCCGTATCGTAGGGAGACCGATAAACTTATCTTT. Amino acid sequence: CASTWSPYRRETDKLIF.

There are many counts of this clone. V gene TRDV1 combines with J gene TRDJ1; D is perhaps TRDD3 (9 bases). TCRdb does not report a J gene; here it was assigned by matching the DNA to germline references. V lost 1 base to trimming and J lost 0 bases, with 45 bases between them. Germline CDR1 reads TSWWSYY; CDR2 reads QGS. The CDR3 has 27 residues. CDR3 protein: CALGERGPASYVLLGDLLRIYTDKLIF. The CDR3 region has the DNA TGTGCTCTTGGGGAACGCGGTCCGGCTTCCTACGTATTACTGGGGGACCTACTAAGGATTTACACCGATAAACTCATCTTT.

This clone was observed a handful of times. This DNA's translation differs at residue 6 from TCRdb's protein, which comes from a much larger clone; a read error is likely, and the protein shown is translated from the DNA. This chain uses TRDV1 with TRDJ1, with TRDD3 matching over 7 bases. Germline V gene data show CDR1 as TSWWSYY and CDR2 as QGS. The length of the CDR3 is 16 residues. V gave up 3 bases and J gave up 0 bases; unmatched junction bases: 7. The CDR3 sequence is CALGDSYWGYTDKLIF. The CDR3 DNA reads TGTGCTCTTGGGGACTCATACTGGGGCTACACCGATAAACTCATCTTT.

Regarding this clone: This DNA's translation and the protein TCRdb lists, from a much larger clone, do not match at residue 3, likely due to a read error; the protein shown is translated from the DNA. This chain joins TRDV2 and TRDJ1; D gene uncertain. TCRdb records no J gene; here it was assigned by comparing the DNA to germline. The CDR3 has 14 residues. CDR1 and CDR2 from the germline V gene are GEAIGNYY and EKD. With 8 bases removed from V and 0 bases from J, the gap between germline ends came to 15 bases. In nucleotides, the CDR3 is TGTGCCTACTCGATAAGAACCCACACCGATAAACTCATCTTT. Translation: CAYSIRTHTDKLIF.

Ten or more counts support this clone. The rearrangement joins TRDV2 to TRDJ3; D remains ambiguous. The CDR3 runs 18 residues. Per the germline V gene, CDR1 is GEAIGNYY and CDR2 is EKD. V was clipped by 3 bases and J by 3 bases, with 17 bases between them. The CDR3: CACDSAAFGGWDTRQMFF. The CDR3 DNA sequence: TGTGCCTGTGACTCCGCTGCTTTTGGTGGCTGGGACACCCGACAGATGTTTTTC.

With respect to this clone: TCRdb's protein, taken from a much larger clone, differs from this DNA's translation at residue 14, likely owing to a read error; the protein displayed comes from the DNA. The chain has TRDV1 and TRDJ1; 7 bases are shared with TRDD3. TCRdb records no J gene; here it was assigned by comparing the DNA to germline. Germline V gives CDR1 TSWWSYY, CDR2 QGS. The CDR3 loop spans 19 amino acids. The V gene end was trimmed by 7 bases and the J gene end by 4 bases; junction bases not matched to a gene: 24. CDR3 coding DNA: TGTGCTCTTGCGTTCCAACGAGAAGGGGGATCCTGGCCCAACGATAAACTCATCTTT. It translates to CALAFQREGGSWPNDKLIF.

There are a few counts of this clone. The mismatch at residue 7 between this DNA's translation and the TCRdb protein of a much larger clone likely reflects a read error; the protein shown is translated from the DNA. The rearrangement joins TRDV1 to TRDJ1, with D perhaps TRDD2 (6 bases). The J gene, missing from TCRdb, was assigned here through DNA to germline matching. Deletions cut 5 bases from V and 1 base from J, with 14 bases between. This CDR3 is 15 amino acids long. Germline assignment: CDR1 TSWWSYY and CDR2 QGS. DNA for the CDR3: TGTGCTCTTGGGTCCTACCATCGTGGCACCGATAAACTCATCTTT. Protein: CALGSYHRGTDKLIF.

This clone was seen repeatedly, ten times or more. The genes are TRDV3 and TRDJ1; D tentatively reads TRDD2 or TRDD3 (5 bases each). The germline V gene has CDR1 TVYSNPD and CDR2 GDNSRS (reference sequence). The CDR3 has 17 amino acids. The V and J ends lost 0 bases and 6 bases respectively, with 26 bases between them. The CDR3 DNA reads as TGTGCCTTTAGGTGCCTACAGGGTTGGGGAGAAACTTATAAACTCATCTTT. Amino acid sequence: CAFRCLQGWGETYKLIF. The full variable domain, its missing parts supplied by reference TRDV3 and TRDJ1, is CDKVTQSSPDQTVASGSEVVLLCTYDTVYSNPDLFWYRIRPDYSFQFVFYGDNSRSEGADFTQGRFSVKHILTQKAFHLVISPVRTEDSATYYCAFRCLQGWGETYKLIFGKGTRVTVEP.

This clone was detected a few times. A far larger clone differs by one base, so this is likely a read error. Other DNA sequences within the sample encode an identical CDR3. V gene assignment gives TRDV2, but the J gene was left uncalled; the table assigns TRDD3, which was not confirmed against the DNA. The germline gives CDR1 GEAIGNYY, CDR2 EKD. The CDR3 is made up of 15 amino acids. The CDR3 sequence: CACDLLGDFADKLIF. CDR3 in DNA: TGTGCCTGTGACTTGCTGGGGGATTTCGCCGATAAACTCATCTTC.

Of note for this clone: The TCRdb record carries a much larger clone's protein, which differs from this DNA's translation at residue 5; a read error is the likely cause, and the protein listed here is the DNA translation. Here the CDR3 reads CALGPPSYTLLGDTRIFTDKLIF. The CDR3 DNA reads as TGTGCTCTTGGGCCACCTTCCTACACCTTACTGGGGGATACGCGCATCTTCACCGATAAACTCATCTTT. The V and J genes are TRDV1 and TRDJ1, with 13 bases aligning to TRDD3. CDR1 is TSWWSYY, CDR2 QGS, per germline. The CDR3 consists of 23 residues. J was trimmed by 1 base and V by 5 bases; bases with no gene match: 25.

On this clone itself: TCRdb's listed protein matches a much larger clone and diverges from this DNA's translation at residue 9, likely through a read error; the protein shown comes from the DNA. Other DNA sequences in this sample translate to the same CDR3. This chain joins TRDV1 and TRDJ1; the D gene is possibly TRDD3 (5 bases). V lost 5 bases to trimming and J lost 0 bases, with 25 bases between them. CDR1 is TSWWSYY, CDR2 QGS, per germline. This CDR3 is built from 19 residues. CDR3 loop: CALGNWSRILEGNTDKLIF. CDR3 bases: TGTGCTCTTGGGAACTGGAGCCGCATACTGGAGGGGAACACCGATAAACTCATCTTT.